This T cell receptor (beta chain) was obtained from a study of shared clonotypes between healthy human individuals (TCRdb year 2020). Regarding the research as a whole: The cohort included three men and a couple of women between 18 and 49 years of age. Per donor, three plates each were used for CD4 naive and CD4 memory, two for CD8 naive, and one for CD8 memory. To estimate repertoire size and how much clonotypes are shared between individuals, the study performed deep sequencing of blood TCR repertoires from a handful of healthy adults. Libraries were prepared and TCR repertoires were sequenced by different laboratories using diverse techniques, in order to increase sequencing depth and limit assay-specific biases. Between about 0.94 and 8.9 billion PBMCs per donor were obtained by leukapheresis. Summary of the overall study and its limitations: Pairwise subsampling indicated that sequencing depth was expected to affect the degree of clonotype sharing among donors. Only blood was sampled, and tissue TCR repertoires likely differ from those in blood. Across a handful of donors, 4.5% to 6.5% of naive CD4, roughly 3.5% of naive CD8, roughly 2.3% of memory CD4, and approximately 0.4% of memory CD8 clonotypes were shared. Higher generation probabilities were observed for clonotypes shared by all four sorted-subset donors than for non-shared clonotypes. Even with the large sequencing depth, rarefaction of the sorted-subset datasets indicated that sequencing was incomplete. Estimated clonotype richness was generally larger for naive than for memory subsets. Because the study included a small number of donors, the genetic and exposure-history diversity represented was limited.

CD8 naive samples were obtained by positive selection for CCR7 among CD45RO-negative cells, yielding a CD45RA+CCR7+ population from which TemRA cells were excluded. The donors were healthy, HIV-negative adults who had no recently reported acute infections or vaccinations. All donors were Caucasian adults living in Nashville, Tennessee, USA. Blood was collected by leukapheresis, and PBMCs were isolated by Ficoll-Histopaque density gradient centrifugation and then cryopreserved in liquid nitrogen vapor phase. Analytical flow cytometry was used to check the purity and quantity of every magnetically sorted T cell population. Genomic DNA was isolated from every sorted fraction and measured by UV absorbance on a Nanodrop 2000c. Comments on this clone: It lacks a known antigen. Per-base quality was not reported, and no clone a single base away is much larger than it.

Using the deep immunoSEQ assay, TCR CDR3 regions were amplified from genomic DNA by multiplex PCR. Extracted genomic DNA from each cell subset was spread evenly across all wells of several immunoSEQ 96-well plates, with each plate serving as a replicate. For sorted subsets, approximately 200 ng of genomic DNA, equivalent to roughly 33,000 T cell genomes, went into each replicate PCR. The purified libraries were quantified using a Qubit 3.0 fluorometer, sized with a Bioanalyzer 2100, and then quantified again using the KAPA Library Quantification kit. A separate single-read 150-cycle Illumina NextSeq 550 flow cell was used to sequence each immunoSEQ 96-well plate. As for the original processing: Because the immunoSEQ output included only junctional sequences and no quality scores, the filtering could not be the same as the filtering used for full-length reads. To assign V/J genes and CDR3, sequences were annotated using PyIR, a Python wrapper for IgBLAST v1.9, with IMGT germline references. Any read was removed if the V/J assignment was weak (E-value above 1e-6), the CDR3 was missing, or the read contained stop codons, out-of-frame junctions, or ambiguous translated residues. V3J clonotypes were defined by identical inferred V gene, J gene, and CDR3 amino acid sequence. The percentage overlap between two repertoires was calculated by dividing the number of shared unique clonotypes by the size of the smaller repertoire. Repertoire richness was assessed with RTK rarefaction, the Chao1 estimator, and Recon v2.1 estimates of unobserved clonotypes. For all TCRbeta clonotypes obtained by the gDNA method from a few donors, generation probabilities were computed with OLGA. TCRdb retrieved this table from immuneACCESS and kept in-frame rearrangements only. Not all clones are present; in checked studies, unresolved V genes account for under half, and no reason is known for the remainder. V and J calls plus clone size are reproduced from that table; the DNA served to infer D and trimming. This sample holds about 700,000 clones; 92% were observed only once. The ten largest make up approximately 24% of the sample.

V is cut by 4 bases and J by 8 bases, and the space between the germline ends is 9 bases. Reading the germline V gene gives CDR1 SGDLS and CDR2 YYNGEE. CDR3 length: 11 amino acids, cysteine to phenylalanine. Only the CDR3 DNA stays, 33 bases, in frame from base 1. The chain is made from TRBV9 and TRBJ1-2, with no confident D gene call. The origin of this receptor is a man aged 30 to 45 in good health. The sequenced sample was naive CD8+ T cells sorted from blood. Reading the label with the study, this specimen's cell subset or site is: CD45RA+CCR7+. In nucleotides, the sequence is TGTGCCAGCAGCCCAACTCGGGGCTACACCTTC. Its translation is CASSPTRGYTF.